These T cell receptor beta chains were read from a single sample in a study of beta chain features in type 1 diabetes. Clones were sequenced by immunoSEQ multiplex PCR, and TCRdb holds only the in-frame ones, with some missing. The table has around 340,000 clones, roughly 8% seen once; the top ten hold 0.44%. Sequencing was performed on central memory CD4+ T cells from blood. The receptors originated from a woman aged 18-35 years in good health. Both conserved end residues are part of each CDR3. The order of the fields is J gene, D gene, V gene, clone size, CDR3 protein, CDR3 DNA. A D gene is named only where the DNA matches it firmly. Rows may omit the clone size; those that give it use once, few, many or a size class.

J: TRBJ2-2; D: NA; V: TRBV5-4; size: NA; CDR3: CASSLDGVSGELFF; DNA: TGTGCCAGCAGCTTGGATGGGGTATCCGGGGAGCTGTTTTTT
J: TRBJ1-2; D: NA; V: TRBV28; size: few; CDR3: CASSLGVWGDYGYTF; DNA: TGTGCCAGCAGTTTAGGCGTATGGGGGGACTATGGCTACACCTTC
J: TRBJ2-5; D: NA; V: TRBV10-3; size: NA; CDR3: CAISETQETQYF; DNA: TGTGCCATCAGTGAAACACAAGAGACCCAGTACTTC
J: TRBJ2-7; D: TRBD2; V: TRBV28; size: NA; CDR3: CASRSGTRTAGISF; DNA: TGTGCCAGCAGGTCCGGGACTAGGACCGCGGGGATTTCGTTC
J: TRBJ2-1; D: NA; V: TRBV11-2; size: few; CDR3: CASSYVRDLNYNEQFF; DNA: TGTGCCAGCAGCTACGTTAGGGACCTAAACTACAATGAGCAGTTCTTC
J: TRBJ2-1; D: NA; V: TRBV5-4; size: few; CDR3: CASSLVSGSRNYNEQFF; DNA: TGTGCCAGCAGCTTGGTGTCTGGGAGTCGAAATTACAATGAGCAGTTCTTC
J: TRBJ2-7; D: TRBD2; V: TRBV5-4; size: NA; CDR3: CASSHPAGGKYEQYF; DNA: TGTGCCAGCAGCCACCCTGCGGGAGGCAAGTACGAGCAGTACTTC
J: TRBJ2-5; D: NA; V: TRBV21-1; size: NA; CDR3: CASSKQDYQETQYF; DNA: TGTGCCAGCAGCAAGCAGGACTACCAAGAGACCCAGTACTTC
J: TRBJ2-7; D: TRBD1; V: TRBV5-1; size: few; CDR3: CASSFNRDSSYEQYF; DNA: TGCGCCAGCAGCTTTAACCGGGACAGCTCCTACGAGCAGTACTTC
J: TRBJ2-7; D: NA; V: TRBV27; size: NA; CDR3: CASSLATGRTYEQYF; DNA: TGTGCGAGCAGTTTAGCGACCGGGAGAACATACGAGCAGTACTTC
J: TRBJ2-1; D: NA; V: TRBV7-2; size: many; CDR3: CASSLGSGWNYNEQFF; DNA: TGTGCCAGCAGCTTAGGTTCGGGGTGGAACTACAATGAGCAGTTCTTC